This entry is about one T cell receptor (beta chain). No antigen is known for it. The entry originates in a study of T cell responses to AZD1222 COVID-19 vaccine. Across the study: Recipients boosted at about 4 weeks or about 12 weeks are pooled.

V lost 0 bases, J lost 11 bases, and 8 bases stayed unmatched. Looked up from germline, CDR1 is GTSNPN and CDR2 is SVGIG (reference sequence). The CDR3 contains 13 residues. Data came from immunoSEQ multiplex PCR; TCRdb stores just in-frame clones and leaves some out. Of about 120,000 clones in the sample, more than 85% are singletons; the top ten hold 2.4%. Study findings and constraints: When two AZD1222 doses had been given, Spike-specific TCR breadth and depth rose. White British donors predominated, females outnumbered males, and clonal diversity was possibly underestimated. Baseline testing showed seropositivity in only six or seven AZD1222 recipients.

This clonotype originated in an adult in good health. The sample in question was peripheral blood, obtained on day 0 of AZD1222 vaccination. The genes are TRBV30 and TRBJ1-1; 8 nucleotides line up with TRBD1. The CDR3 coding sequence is TGTGCCTGGAGTGTCCAGGGGGCGCCCGGGGCTTTCTTT. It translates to CAWSVQGAPGAFF.